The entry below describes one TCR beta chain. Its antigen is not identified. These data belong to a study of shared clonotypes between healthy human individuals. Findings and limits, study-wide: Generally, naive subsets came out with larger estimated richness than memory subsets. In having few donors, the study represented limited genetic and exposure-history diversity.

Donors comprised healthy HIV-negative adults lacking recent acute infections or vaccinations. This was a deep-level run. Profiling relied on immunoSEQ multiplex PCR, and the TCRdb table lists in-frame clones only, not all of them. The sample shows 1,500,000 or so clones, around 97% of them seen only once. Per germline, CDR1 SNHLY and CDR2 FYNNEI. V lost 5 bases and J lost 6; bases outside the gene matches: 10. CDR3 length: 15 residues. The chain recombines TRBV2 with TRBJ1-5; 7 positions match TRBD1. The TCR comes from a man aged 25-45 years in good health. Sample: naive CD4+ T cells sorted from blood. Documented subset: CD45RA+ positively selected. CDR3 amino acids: CASSPQNRGAQPQHF. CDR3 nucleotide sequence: TGTGCCAGCAGTCCCCAAAACAGGGGTGCTCAGCCCCAGCATTTT. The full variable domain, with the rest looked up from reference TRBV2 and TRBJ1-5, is EPEVTQTPSHQVTQMGQEVILRCVPISNHLYFYWYRQILGQKVEFLVSFYNNEISEKSEIFDDQFSVERPDGSNFTLKIRSTKLEDSAMYFCASSPQNRGAQPQHFGDGTRLSIL.